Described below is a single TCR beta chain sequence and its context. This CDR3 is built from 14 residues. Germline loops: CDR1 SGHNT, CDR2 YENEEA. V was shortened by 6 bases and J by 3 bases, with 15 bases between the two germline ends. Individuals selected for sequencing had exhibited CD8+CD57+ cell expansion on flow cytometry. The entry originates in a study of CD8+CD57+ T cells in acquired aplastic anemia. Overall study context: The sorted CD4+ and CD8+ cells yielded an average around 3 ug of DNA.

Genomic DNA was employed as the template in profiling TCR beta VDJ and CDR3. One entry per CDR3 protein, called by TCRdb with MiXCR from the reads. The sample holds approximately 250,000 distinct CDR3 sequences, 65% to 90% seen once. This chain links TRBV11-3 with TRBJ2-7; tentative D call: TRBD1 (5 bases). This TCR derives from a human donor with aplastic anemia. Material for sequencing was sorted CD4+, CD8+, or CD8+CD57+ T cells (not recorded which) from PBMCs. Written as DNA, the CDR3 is TGTGCCAGCAGGCAGGGTTATAATATCTACGAGCAGTACTTC. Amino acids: CASRQGYNIYEQYF.